This T cell receptor (beta chain) was identified during a study of shared clonotypes between healthy human individuals. Study conclusions and caveats: Generation probabilities were higher for clonotypes shared across all four sorted-subset donors than for unshared ones.

TCRdb's table, derived via immunoSEQ multiplex PCR, lists solely in-frame clones and lacks some. The sample shows hundreds of thousands of clones, approximately 96% of them seen only once. V was pared by 2 bases and J by 5 bases, with 9 bases between. This CDR3 comprises 13 residues. Germline CDR1 is MNHNY and CDR2 is SVGAGI (reference sequence). Selected positively for CCR7 and CD45RO-negative, naive CD8 cells excluded terminally differentiated effector memory CD45RA+ cells. For this clone: Its antigen remains unidentified.

The TCR was taken from a woman between 25 and 40 years old in good health. This chain joins TRBV6-6 and TRBJ1-1; D may be TRBD1 (5 bases). Sequenced sample: naive CD8+ T cells sorted from blood. The CDR3 sequence: CASSYPTGTEAFF. The CDR3 nucleotides are TGTGCCAGCAGTTACCCTACAGGAACTGAAGCTTTCTTT.